Following are 25 T cell receptor beta chains from one sample sequenced in a study of shared T cell receptors in the human thymus. This table comes from immunoSEQ multiplex PCR, and its TCRdb copy is limited to in-frame clones, with some not included. The table records 630,000 or so clones, 70% to 90% of them present only once. These records were also assigned to another study, of human thymus T cells.

Sequences were obtained from thymocytes. The origin of the receptors is a boy younger than two with a congenital heart defect.

This chain links TRBV15 with TRBJ1-3; 7 bases are shared with TRBD1. The V gene end was trimmed by 2 bases and the J gene end by 1 base; junction bases not matched to a gene: 5. Germline V gene sequence: CDR1 LNHNV, CDR2 YYDKDF (reference sequence). CDR3 length: 16 amino acids. This CDR3 is CATSRQDRLSGNTIYF. The CDR3 bases are TGTGCCACCAGCAGACAGGACAGGCTTTCTGGAAACACCATATATTTT.

The chain recombines TRBV18 with TRBJ2-5; 10 bases fit TRBD2. Per germline, CDR1 KGHSH and CDR2 LQKENI. The CDR3 consists of 16 residues. V lost 2 bases to trimming and J lost 5 bases; unmatched junction nucleotides: 8. The CDR3: CASSPLPSGSRETQYF. The CDR3 DNA reads as TGTGCCAGCTCACCATTGCCTAGCGGGAGTAGGGAGACCCAGTACTTC.

CDR3 region: CASSTRLAEGGFTGELFF. The DNA for the CDR3 is TGTGCCAGTAGTACCCGATTGGCGGAAGGCGGGTTTACCGGGGAGCTGTTTTTT. The chain has TRBV19 and TRBJ2-2; perhaps TRBD2 as D (5 bases). V gave up 4 bases and J gave up 5 bases, with 23 bases separating them. CDR3 length: 18 residues. Germline CDR1 and CDR2: LNHDA and SQIVND (reference sequence).

In this sample, this clone turned up once. The V call is TRBV4-1, the J call TRBJ1-2; D unresolved. This CDR3 comprises 15 residues. V was trimmed by 1 base and J by 3 bases, leaving 12 bases between them. Germline assignment: CDR1 MGHRA and CDR2 YSYEKL. CDR3 residues: CASSQVQEGDYGYTF. CDR3 bases: TGCGCCAGCAGCCAAGTTCAGGAGGGAGACTATGGCTACACCTTC.

V is TRBV14 and J is TRBJ1-2; TRBD1 is a possible D gene (6 bases). CDR3 size: 16 residues. Germline V lookup: CDR1 SGHDN, CDR2 FVKESK. The germline V and J ends were trimmed by 0 bases and 3 bases, with 14 bases remaining between them. CDR3 DNA sequence: TGTGCCAGCAGCCAAGAGAGAGGACAGCCCGACTATGGCTACACCTTC. Its translation is CASSQERGQPDYGYTF.

The chain is built from TRBV4-2 and TRBJ2-1; the match to TRBD1 covers 7 bases. CDR1 is LGHNA and CDR2 is YNFKEQ in the germline V gene. V dropped 0 bases and J dropped 2; count of bases not matched to a gene: 4. This CDR3 is built from 16 residues. CDR3 DNA sequence: TGTGCCAGCAGCCAAGAAGTCAGGGGGACCTACAATGAGCAGTTCTTC. This translates into CASSQEVRGTYNEQFF.

The chain combines TRBV6-1 with TRBJ2-1, with a tentative D call TRBD2 (6 bases). Germline lookup yields CDR1 MNHNS and CDR2 SASEGT. V was trimmed by 7 bases and J by 8 bases, leaving 9 bases between them. The CDR3 runs to 11 residues. Here the CDR3 reads CASIGGHEQFF. The CDR3 DNA reads TGTGCCAGCATTGGAGGGCATGAGCAGTTCTTC.

This clone has only one observation. This same CDR3 is encoded by further DNA sequences in the sample. The chain uses TRBV30 and TRBJ1-6, with 8 bases lining up with TRBD1. J was trimmed by 7 bases and V by 4 bases; bases with no gene match: 18. The germline V gene has CDR1 GTSNPN and CDR2 SVGIG (reference sequence). The CDR3 is made up of 18 amino acids. In DNA, the CDR3 is TGTGCCTGGAACGGCGAGGGACAGGAAAATTCAGGAAATTCACCCCTCCACTTT. Protein: CAWNGEGQENSGNSPLHF.

The chain combines TRBV15 with TRBJ1-5; 8 bases are shared with TRBD1. The germline CDR1 and CDR2 sequences are LNHNV and YYDKDF (reference sequence). This CDR3 contains 17 residues. With 3 bases clipped from V and 2 bases from J, the junction kept 9 bases outside the gene matches. The CDR3 here is CATSRTGDPGGNQPQHF. In DNA form, the CDR3 reads TGTGCCACCAGCAGGACAGGGGACCCTGGGGGCAATCAGCCCCAGCATTTT.

This clone was seen only a few times. The chain is built from TRBV2 and TRBJ1-4; the D is unclear. Germline lookup yields CDR1 SNHLY and CDR2 FYNNEI. CDR3 length: 12 residues. With 6 bases removed from V and 8 bases from J, the gap between germline ends came to 10 bases. CDR3 residues: CASSFYSEKLFF. The CDR3 nucleotides are TGTGCCAGCAGCTTTTATAGCGAAAAACTGTTTTTT.

This chain connects TRBV15 to TRBJ2-7, with 10 bases aligning to TRBD1. CDR3 length: 16 amino acids. With V trimmed by 5 bases and J by 3 bases, 10 bases remained unmatched. The germline gives CDR1 LNHNV, CDR2 YYDKDF (reference sequence). The CDR3 nucleotides read TGTGCCACCAGCCGGATTGGGGACAGGGGAGACTACGAGCAGTACTTC. Amino acids: CATSRIGDRGDYEQYF.

This clone was recorded once. V gene TRBV28 combines with J gene TRBJ1-5; D may be TRBD1 (5 bases). This CDR3 contains 19 residues. Germline-derived CDR1 and CDR2 are MDHEN and SYDVKM. With 7 bases removed from V and 3 bases from J, the gap between germline ends came to 28 bases. CDR3 protein: CASTLTPGGFGGSNQPQHF. CDR3 DNA: TGTGCCAGCACGCTAACTCCGGGGGGGTTCGGGGGTTCCAATCAGCCCCAGCATTTT.

This clone was found once. This sequence joins TRBV28 and TRBJ1-1; D not certain. CDR1 is MDHEN and CDR2 is SYDVKM in the germline V gene. The CDR3 is 15 residues long. Trimming shortened V by 3 bases and J by 11 bases, and 22 bases separated the two germline ends. CDR3 nucleotides: TGTGCCAGCAGTTTTGATGTGACAATCACGTTGTTCGCTTTCTTT. Its translation is CASSFDVTITLFAFF.

The chain has TRBV28 and TRBJ1-2; D might be TRBD1 (5 bases). This CDR3 comprises 13 residues. Germline V gene lookup returns CDR1 MDHEN and CDR2 SYDVKM. The germline V and J ends were trimmed by 3 bases and 7 bases, with 12 bases remaining between them. This CDR3 is CASSFKGWPGYTF. In nucleotides, the CDR3 is TGTGCCAGCAGTTTCAAGGGGTGGCCTGGCTACACCTTC.

J is TRBJ2-1 and V is TRBV28; 12 bases are a match to TRBD2. CDR1 and CDR2 from the germline V gene are MDHEN and SYDVKM. CDR3 length equals 17 residues. Trimming removed 5 bases from V and 0 bases from J; junction bases left unmatched: 5. The CDR3 sequence is CASSRVTSGSSYNEQFF. Written as DNA, the CDR3 is TGTGCCAGCAGTCGAGTGACTAGCGGGAGCTCCTACAATGAGCAGTTCTTC. The entire variable domain, with the rest obtained from reference TRBV28 and TRBJ2-1, is as follows: DVKVTQSSRYLVKRTGEKVFLECVQDMDHENMFWYRQDPGLGLRLIYFSYDVKMKEKGDIPEGYSVSREKKERFSLILESASTNQTSMYLCASSRVTSGSSYNEQFFGPGTRLTVL.

This clone was seen only a few times. This chain joins TRBV7-9 and TRBJ2-1; the match to TRBD2 covers 7 bases. V lost 5 bases, J lost 5 bases, and 12 bases stayed unmatched. CDR3 length: 16 residues. Germline CDR1 reads SEHNR; CDR2 reads FQNEAQ (reference sequence). CDR3 in DNA: TGTGCCAGCAGCCCGAGGCGGCTAGCGGAAGACAATGAGCAGTTCTTC. The encoded protein is CASSPRRLAEDNEQFF.

V and J are TRBV4-3 and TRBJ2-7, with 8 bases that match TRBD1. The CDR3 length is 15 residues. Per the germline V gene, CDR1 is LGHNA and CDR2 is YSLEER. V lost 1 base and J lost 3; bases outside the gene matches: 5. CDR3 protein: CASSQVRDRSYEQYF. CDR3 bases: TGCGCCAGCAGCCAAGTCCGGGACAGGAGCTACGAGCAGTACTTC.

A single count supports this clone. The chain couples TRBV19 to TRBJ2-1; D call uncertain. The CDR3 runs to 14 residues. Trimming took off 8 bases at V and 4 bases at J, with 15 bases between the two ends. Germline V lookup: CDR1 LNHDA, CDR2 SQIVND (reference sequence). The CDR3 DNA reads as TGTGCCAGTTCTATAACGTGGAGTTACAATGAGCAGTTCTTC. Its translation is CASSITWSYNEQFF.

The V gene is TRBV11-2, the J gene TRBJ2-3, with TRBD1 matching 8 bases. The V segment lost 7 bases and the J segment 1 base; nucleotides outside the gene matches: 7. The CDR3 runs to 15 residues. Germline CDR1 and CDR2: SGHAT and FQNNGV. CDR3 region: CASTPGGNRTDTQYF. The CDR3 coding sequence is TGTGCCAGCACCCCAGGGGGCAACCGCACAGATACGCAGTATTTT.

The rearrangement uses TRBV4-1 and TRBJ2-1, with TRBD2 identical over 12 bases. V dropped 3 bases and J dropped 4; count of bases not matched to a gene: 4. Germline CDR1 is MGHRA and CDR2 is YSYEKL. The CDR3 sequence is 16 residues long. This CDR3 is CASSHGLAGLYNEQFF. CDR3 nucleotides: TGCGCCAGCAGCCACGGACTAGCGGGGCTATACAATGAGCAGTTCTTC.

This chain links TRBV7-2 with TRBJ2-1, with D possibly being TRBD1 (7 bases). Per germline, CDR1 SGHTA and CDR2 FQGNSA. Trimming pared 1 base from V and 10 bases from J, leaving 17 bases between. There are 15 residues in the CDR3. The CDR3 sequence: CASSLDLGGGAEQFF. In DNA form, the CDR3 reads TGTGCCAGCAGCTTAGATTTAGGGGGCGGGGCAGAGCAGTTCTTC.

This clone was picked up one time. This chain connects TRBV29-1 to TRBJ2-2; 12 bases line up with TRBD1. The junction had 8 bases not matched to a gene; V was cut back by 6 bases and J by 6 bases. Germline V gene data show CDR1 as SQVTM and CDR2 as ANQGSEA. CDR3 size: 15 residues. This CDR3 reads CSVQPGQGASGELFF. The CDR3 DNA sequence: TGCAGCGTACAGCCGGGACAGGGGGCATCCGGGGAGCTGTTTTTT.

The chain combines TRBV4-2 with TRBJ2-7; perhaps TRBD2 as D (5 bases). V shed 7 bases and J shed 2 bases, with 15 bases lying between them. Germline CDR1 and CDR2: LGHNA and YNFKEQ. The CDR3 totals 14 residues. CDR3 coding DNA: TGTGCCAGCACGGTAGGGAGTGGGACCTACGAGCAGTACTTC. Residues: CASTVGSGTYEQYF.

The genes are TRBV28 and TRBJ1-3; possibly TRBD1 for D (6 bases). Trimming stripped 3 bases from V and 2 bases from J, with 11 bases between. The CDR3 has 15 residues. The germline V gene encodes CDR1 MDHEN and CDR2 SYDVKM. The CDR3 is CASSFSQGPGNTIYF. The DNA for the CDR3 is TGTGCCAGCAGTTTTTCACAGGGCCCTGGAAACACCATATATTTT. Using reference TRBV28 and TRBJ1-3 for the parts outside the CDR3, the full variable domain is DVKVTQSSRYLVKRTGEKVFLECVQDMDHENMFWYRQDPGLGLRLIYFSYDVKMKEKGDIPEGYSVSREKKERFSLILESASTNQTSMYLCASSFSQGPGNTIYFGEGSWLTVV.

The chain employs TRBV28 and TRBJ1-5, with TRBD1 matching 7 bases. Germline V gene sequence: CDR1 MDHEN, CDR2 SYDVKM. This CDR3 region has 16 residues. J was trimmed by 0 bases and V by 2 bases; bases with no gene match: 4. CDR3 loop: CASSLPGQYSNQPQHF. CDR3 sequence (DNA): TGTGCCAGCAGTTTACCGGGACAGTATAGCAATCAGCCCCAGCATTTT.